Described below is a single T cell receptor (beta chain) sequence and its context. As processed by the authors: Cell counts per sample came from amplifying reference gene primers. Measured with immunoSEQ multiplex PCR; TCRdb has only the in-frame clones, and not every one. V and J calls plus clone size are reproduced from that table; the DNA served to infer D and trimming. The table lists about 210,000 clones, 82% of them singletons. This specimen belongs to a study of blood T cell repertoires in COVID-19. In the study overall: The samples span acute and convalescent COVID-19 from the United States, Italy and Spain.

In germline, CDR1 is SGHVS, CDR2 FNYEAQ. The CDR3 consists of 15 residues. The germline V and J ends were trimmed by 4 bases and 0 bases, with 12 bases remaining between them. Sample: peripheral blood. V and J are TRBV7-6 and TRBJ2-5; D may be TRBD1 (6 bases). The source is a middle-aged woman with acute or convalescent COVID-19. For the CDR3, the DNA is TGTGCCAGCAGCTACCTTGGACAGTACCAAGAGACCCAGTACTTC. This sequence encodes CASSYLGQYQETQYF.